One sample yielded the 29 T cell receptor beta chains listed below, sequenced in a study of PD-1 blockade in classical Hodgkin lymphoma. Data came from immunoSEQ multiplex PCR; TCRdb stores just in-frame clones and leaves some out. The data hold 4,500 to 5,000 clones, with approximately 64% observed a single time. No patient escaped relapse after autologous stem cell transplantation, and brentuximab vedotin exposure varied. The specimen comprised peripheral blood mononuclear cells (PBMCs), sampled before the second cycle of nivolumab. Source of these receptors: a human donor with classical Hodgkin lymphoma.

The genes are TRBV6-1 and TRBJ2-1; 9 nucleotides align to TRBD1. Germline CDR1 and CDR2: MNHNS and SASEGT. The J segment lost 5 bases and the V segment lost 8 bases, leaving 7 bases of the junction unmatched. The CDR3 is 14 residues long. The CDR3 reads CASGRDRDDNEQFF. Written as DNA, the CDR3 is TGTGCCAGCGGTCGGGACAGGGATGACAATGAGCAGTTCTTC.

This clone ranks as medium-sized. The chain is built from TRBV10-2 and TRBJ2-7; no reliable D call. V lost 2 bases and J 6 bases, leaving 11 bases between the germline ends. Germline CDR1 is WSHSY and CDR2 is SAAADI. This CDR3 comprises 13 residues. The CDR3 here is CASSEVPRSEQYF. Written as DNA, the CDR3 is TGCGCCAGCAGTGAGGTCCCCCGATCCGAGCAGTACTTC.

The chain has TRBV9 and TRBJ1-2, with 11 bases aligning to TRBD1. From germline, CDR1 is SGDLS and CDR2 YYNGEE. Trimming cost V 3 bases and J 5 bases; bases outside gene matches: 6. The CDR3 has 15 residues. The CDR3 sequence is CASSGTGQGAYGYTF. In DNA form, the CDR3 reads TGTGCCAGCAGCGGAACCGGACAGGGGGCTTATGGCTACACCTTC.

The V call is TRBV9, the J call TRBJ1-1, with 10 bases lining up with TRBD1. V was clipped by 3 bases and J by 4 bases; unmatched bases: 9. Germline loops: CDR1 SGDLS, CDR2 YYNGEE. The CDR3 is 16 residues long. CDR3 loop: CASSGRDRGVITEAFF. The CDR3 DNA is TGTGCCAGCAGCGGCCGGGACAGGGGAGTCATCACTGAAGCTTTCTTT.

The rearrangement links TRBV2 to TRBJ2-5, with 7 nucleotides matching TRBD2. This CDR3 is 14 amino acids long. The V and J ends lost 8 bases and 4 bases, in that order; junction bases with no gene match: 10. Looked up from germline, CDR1 is SNHLY and CDR2 is FYNNEI. The CDR3 nucleotides read TGTGCCAGCCTCCCGGGAGGCGCGAGAGAGACCCAGTACTTC. Amino acid sequence: CASLPGGARETQYF.

This clone was detected a few times. V is TRBV6-1 and J is TRBJ1-6; D remains unclear. This CDR3 has 14 residues. Between the trimmed V and J ends, which lost 7 bases and 8 bases, there was a span of 15 bases. Germline V gene data show CDR1 as MNHNS and CDR2 as SASEGT. The CDR3 loop reads CASTLGQKDSPLHF. The CDR3 DNA reads TGTGCCAGCACCCTAGGGCAGAAAGATTCACCCCTCCACTTT.

This clone turned up a few times. The V call is TRBV5-1, the J call TRBJ2-3, with 8 positions matching TRBD2. The CDR3 loop spans 15 amino acids. Germline CDR1 SGHRS, CDR2 YFSETQ. The V segment lost 3 bases and the J segment 0 bases; nucleotides outside the gene matches: 3. The CDR3 DNA reads TGCGCCAGCAGCTCCCGGGGGGGAAGCACAGATACGCAGTATTTT. It yields the protein CASSSRGGSTDTQYF.

This rearrangement joins TRBV7-9 to TRBJ1-2; 9 positions match TRBD1. The CDR3 sequence is 16 residues long. The V segment lost 5 bases and the J segment 4 bases; nucleotides outside the gene matches: 11. The germline V gene encodes CDR1 SEHNR and CDR2 FQNEAQ (reference sequence). This CDR3 reads CASSQQAGTGSYGYTF. The CDR3 nucleotides read TGTGCCAGCAGCCAGCAGGCCGGGACAGGGTCCTATGGCTACACCTTC.

This clone came up once. The chain employs TRBV4-2 and TRBJ2-7; the match to TRBD2 covers 10 bases. This CDR3 spans 14 amino acids. Trimming removed 4 bases from V and 4 bases from J; junction bases left unmatched: 4. Germline CDR1 is LGHNA and CDR2 is YNFKEQ. In nucleotides, the CDR3 is TGTGCCAGCAGCCGGGAGCGGGGGGGTTACGAGCAGTACTTC. It translates to CASSRERGGYEQYF.

The V and J genes are TRBV5-5 and TRBJ1-1; tentatively, D is TRBD1 (5 bases). This CDR3 has 13 amino acids. The ends were cut back, 4 bases at V and 11 bases at J, with 18 bases in the middle. Germline V gene data show CDR1 as SGHKS and CDR2 as YYEKEE (reference sequence). In nucleotides, the CDR3 is TGTGCCAGCAGCACCGGGACGCGGACCGCGGCTTTCTTT. It translates to CASSTGTRTAAFF.

The chain uses TRBV18 and TRBJ2-2, with TRBD2 as a possible D gene (5 bases). The CDR3 loop spans 17 amino acids. CDR1 is KGHSH, CDR2 LQKENI, per germline. Trimming shortened V by 1 base and J by 4 bases, and 16 bases separated the two germline ends. CDR3 residues: CASSPLSPAATTGELFF. The CDR3 DNA follows: TGTGCCAGCTCACCACTCAGCCCAGCGGCGACCACCGGGGAGCTGTTTTTT.

This chain connects TRBV28 to TRBJ1-1; D unresolved. The germline V gene has CDR1 MDHEN and CDR2 SYDVKM. With 3 bases removed from V and 0 bases from J, the gap between germline ends came to 11 bases. The CDR3 is made up of 15 amino acids. As DNA, the CDR3 is TGTGCCAGCAGTTTTGTCGGGTCCATGAACACTGAAGCTTTCTTT. Protein sequence: CASSFVGSMNTEAFF. The full variable domain, completed using reference TRBV28 and TRBJ1-1, is DVKVTQSSRYLVKRTGEKVFLECVQDMDHENMFWYRQDPGLGLRLIYFSYDVKMKEKGDIPEGYSVSREKKERFSLILESASTNQTSMYLCASSFVGSMNTEAFFGQGTRLTVV.

This chain uses TRBV30 with TRBJ2-5; D unresolved. V dropped 4 bases and J dropped 5 bases, with 11 bases sitting between them. In germline, CDR1 is GTSNPN, CDR2 SVGIG (reference sequence). The CDR3 runs to 12 residues. The CDR3 sequence is CAWMGGFETQYF. CDR3 DNA sequence: TGTGCCTGGATGGGTGGATTCGAGACCCAGTACTTC. Based on the CDR3 plus reference TRBV30 and TRBJ2-5, the full variable domain is SQTIHQWPATLVQPVGSPLSLECTVEGTSNPNLYWYRQAAGRGLQLLFYSVGIGQISSEVPQNLSASRPQDRQFILSSKKLLLSDSGFYLCAWMGGFETQYFGPGTRLLVL.

This clone appeared once. The V call is TRBV7-3, the J call TRBJ2-2; no clear D. The germline V and J ends were trimmed by 5 bases and 0 bases, with 13 bases remaining between them. Germline CDR1 reads SGHTA; CDR2 reads FQGTGA. This CDR3 region has 16 residues. CDR3 sequence (DNA): TGTGCCAGCAGCCTATATCCCGCCGCGAACACCGGGGAGCTGTTTTTT. Translation gives CASSLYPAANTGELFF.

J is TRBJ2-1 and V is TRBV15; 9 positions agree with TRBD2. Germline-derived CDR1 and CDR2 are LNHNV and YYDKDF (reference sequence). J was trimmed by 2 bases and V by 0 bases; bases with no gene match: 5. The CDR3 consists of 17 residues. The CDR3 region is CATSRELAGLTYNEQFF. In DNA form, the CDR3 reads TGTGCCACCAGCAGAGAGCTAGCGGGGCTGACCTACAATGAGCAGTTCTTC.

This clone was detected a few times. The chain has TRBV13 and TRBJ2-3, with 7 bases aligning to TRBD1. J lost 4 bases, V lost 5 bases, and 9 bases had no gene match. CDR1 is PRHDT and CDR2 is FYEKMQ in the germline V gene (reference sequence). This CDR3 has 15 amino acids. The CDR3 sequence is CASSTNRGDADTQYF. The CDR3 DNA follows: TGTGCCAGCAGCACAAACAGGGGAGACGCAGATACGCAGTATTTT.

The chain uses TRBV6-6 and TRBJ2-5, with D possibly being TRBD1 (6 bases). With 0 bases removed from V and 5 bases from J, the gap between germline ends came to 10 bases. CDR1 and CDR2 from the germline V gene are MNHNY and SVGAGI (reference sequence). The CDR3 extends over 14 amino acids. CDR3 nucleotide sequence: TGTGCCAGCAGTTACTCTGGGGGCCGGGAGACCCAGTACTTC. This gives the protein CASSYSGGRETQYF.

The chain has TRBV5-1 and TRBJ2-7; D possibly corresponds to TRBD2 (6 bases). Germline lookup yields CDR1 SGHRS and CDR2 YFSETQ. This CDR3 has 15 residues. V gave up 4 bases and J gave up 5 bases, with 19 bases separating them. CDR3 region: CASSPSGLGPHEQYF. The CDR3 bases are TGCGCCAGCAGCCCCTCGGGACTGGGGCCCCACGAGCAGTACTTC. Full variable domain (remainder filled in from reference TRBV5-1 and TRBJ2-7): KAGVTQTPRYLIKTRGQQVTLSCSPISGHRSVSWYQQTPGQGLQFLFEYFSETQRNKGNFPGRFSGRQFSNSRSEMNVSTLELGDSALYLCASSPSGLGPHEQYFGPGTRLTVT.

The chain joins TRBV11-3 to TRBJ2-7; TRBD2 agrees at 11 bases. This CDR3 comprises 16 residues. With V trimmed by 5 bases and J by 5 bases, 11 bases remained unmatched. Germline V gene sequence: CDR1 SGHNT, CDR2 YENEEA. CDR3 DNA: TGTGCCAGCAGCCCCCTTTCTAGCGGGAGGCGGCACGAGCAGTACTTC. This translates into CASSPLSSGRRHEQYF.

The genes are TRBV19 and TRBJ1-5; D remains unclear. V lost 3 bases and J lost 0, with 12 bases in between. In germline, CDR1 is LNHDA, CDR2 SQIVND (reference sequence). This CDR3 spans 16 amino acids. CDR3 sequence (DNA): TGTGCCAGTAGTATCGGGCCGGCTGTTAGCAATCAGCCCCAGCATTTT. Translating it yields CASSIGPAVSNQPQHF.

The rearrangement joins TRBV11-3 to TRBJ2-3; 7 bases are a match to TRBD2. V was clipped by 3 bases and J by 3 bases; unmatched bases: 6. The CDR3 spans 15 residues. Germline V gives CDR1 SGHNT, CDR2 YENEEA. The CDR3 is CASSFGLAATDTQYF. CDR3 in DNA: TGTGCCAGCAGCTTCGGGCTAGCGGCAACAGATACGCAGTATTTT.

CDR3: CASSWDRRSYEQYF. CDR3 nucleotides: TGTGCCAGCAGCTGGGACAGGCGCTCCTACGAGCAGTACTTC. The chain carries TRBV5-5 and TRBJ2-7; 8 bases agree with TRBD1. The CDR3 spans 14 residues. Per germline, CDR1 SGHKS and CDR2 YYEKEE (reference sequence). Trimming at V came to 3 bases and at J to 0 bases, leaving 2 bases not matched to a gene.

In this sample, this clone turned up once. The V and J genes are TRBV4-3 and TRBJ2-3; the match to TRBD2 covers 12 bases. The germline V gene encodes CDR1 LGHNA and CDR2 YSLEER. The V gene end was trimmed by 0 bases and the J gene end by 2 bases; junction bases not matched to a gene: 9. This CDR3 has 19 amino acids. The CDR3 nucleotides read TGCGCCAGCAGCCAAGATTTCGCTAGCGGGGGGGCACACACAGATACGCAGTATTTT. Protein sequence: CASSQDFASGGAHTDTQYF.

V gene TRBV4-1 combines with J gene TRBJ1-1; D might be TRBD1 (6 bases). This CDR3 comprises 13 residues. Trimming removed 0 bases from V and 6 bases from J, with 8 bases in between. Germline-derived CDR1 and CDR2 are MGHRA and YSYEKL. CDR3 sequence reads: CASSQDRTAEAFF. DNA of the CDR3: TGCGCCAGCAGCCAAGACCGGACAGCTGAAGCTTTCTTT.

The V and J genes are TRBV2 and TRBJ2-6, with 9 positions matching TRBD1. This CDR3 spans 17 amino acids. The V segment lost 5 bases and the J segment 4 bases; nucleotides outside the gene matches: 9. The germline V gene encodes CDR1 SNHLY and CDR2 FYNNEI. The CDR3 loop is CASSSPYRGLGANVLTF. The CDR3 nucleotides read TGTGCCAGCAGTTCGCCGTACAGGGGGCTAGGGGCCAACGTCCTGACTTTC.

This chain uses TRBV11-2 with TRBJ2-5; possible D gene TRBD2, 6 bases. Trimming took 3 bases from V and 4 from J, leaving 15 bases between them. This CDR3 is 15 amino acids long. In germline, CDR1 is SGHAT, CDR2 FQNNGV. This chain's CDR3 is CASSFRPAGGETQYF. CDR3 coding DNA: TGTGCCAGCAGCTTTCGACCCGCCGGGGGAGAGACCCAGTACTTC.

The gene calls are TRBV13 and TRBJ2-2; no firm D call. Trimming shortened V by 1 base and J by 6 bases, and 6 bases separated the two germline ends. The CDR3 length is 13 residues. Germline V gene lookup returns CDR1 PRHDT and CDR2 FYEKMQ (reference sequence). The CDR3 DNA is TGTGCCAGCAGCTTAGATCGGGCCGGGGAGCTGTTTTTT. The encoded protein is CASSLDRAGELFF.

This clone was seen just once. One end of the junction does not line up with germline, which may come from a read error. The chain carries TRBV10-3 and TRBJ2-7; D is ambiguous. This CDR3 spans 13 amino acids. Per the germline V gene, CDR1 is ENHRY and CDR2 is SYGVKD. The CDR3 DNA sequence: TGTGCCAGCAGTTGGCAGGCTACCTACGAGCAGTACTTC. Protein: CASSWQATYEQYF.

The chain recombines TRBV30 with TRBJ1-5; D call uncertain. The V end was cut by 0 bases, the J end by 0 bases, with 6 bases between. The CDR3 is made up of 14 amino acids. From germline, CDR1 is GTSNPN and CDR2 SVGIG (reference sequence). CDR3 in amino acids: CAWSVSYSNQPQHF. The CDR3 nucleotides are TGTGCCTGGAGTGTATCATATAGCAATCAGCCCCAGCATTTT. The full variable domain, its missing parts supplied by reference TRBV30 and TRBJ1-5, is SQTIHQWPATLVQPVGSPLSLECTVEGTSNPNLYWYRQAAGRGLQLLFYSVGIGQISSEVPQNLSASRPQDRQFILSSKKLLLSDSGFYLCAWSVSYSNQPQHFGDGTRLSIL.